The entry below gives a single T cell receptor beta chain sequence along with its context. CDR3 length: 16 residues. Trimming cost V 0 bases and J 1 base, with 10 bases left between them. Germline V gene lookup returns CDR1 SGHAT and CDR2 FQNNGV. Repertoires were generated with immunoSEQ multiplex PCR, while TCRdb's copy carries only in-frame clones and drops some. The profile shows about 64,000 clones, about 91% of them singletons. The sample is drawn from a study of cytomegalovirus exposure and HLA in healthy donors. This sequence originates from a woman younger than 30 in good health and CMV-seronegative. The specimen was PBMCs. The V call is TRBV11-2, the J call TRBJ2-1; D possibly corresponds to TRBD2 (5 bases). The CDR3 spells CASSLDGLASYNEQFF. Written as DNA, the CDR3 is TGTGCCAGCAGCTTAGACGGGCTAGCTTCCTACAATGAGCAGTTCTTC.